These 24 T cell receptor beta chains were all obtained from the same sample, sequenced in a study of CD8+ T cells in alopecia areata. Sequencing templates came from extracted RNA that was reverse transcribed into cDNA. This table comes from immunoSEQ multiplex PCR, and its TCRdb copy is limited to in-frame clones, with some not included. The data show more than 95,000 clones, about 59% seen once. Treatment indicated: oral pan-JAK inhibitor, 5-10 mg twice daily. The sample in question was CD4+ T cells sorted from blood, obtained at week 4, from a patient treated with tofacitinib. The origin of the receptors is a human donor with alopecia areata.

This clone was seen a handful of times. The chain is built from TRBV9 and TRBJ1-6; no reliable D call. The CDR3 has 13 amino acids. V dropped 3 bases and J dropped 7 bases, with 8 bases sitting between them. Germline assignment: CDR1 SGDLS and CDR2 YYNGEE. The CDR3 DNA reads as TGTGCCAGCAGCGCGGAACCCAATTCACCCCTCCACTTT. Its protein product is CASSAEPNSPLHF.

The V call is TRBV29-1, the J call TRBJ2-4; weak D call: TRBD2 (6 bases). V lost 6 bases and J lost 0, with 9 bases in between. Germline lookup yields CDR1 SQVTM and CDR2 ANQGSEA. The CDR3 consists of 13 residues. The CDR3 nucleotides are TGCAGCGTCCCGGGACTAGCCAAAAACATTCAGTACTTC. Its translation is CSVPGLAKNIQYF.

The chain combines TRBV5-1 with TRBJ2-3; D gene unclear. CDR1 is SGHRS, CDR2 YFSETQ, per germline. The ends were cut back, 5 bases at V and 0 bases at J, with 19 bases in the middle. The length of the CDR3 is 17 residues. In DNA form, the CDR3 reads TGCGCCAGCAGTTACGAACTCGACGCTTCTAGCACAGATACGCAGTATTTT. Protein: CASSYELDASSTDTQYF.

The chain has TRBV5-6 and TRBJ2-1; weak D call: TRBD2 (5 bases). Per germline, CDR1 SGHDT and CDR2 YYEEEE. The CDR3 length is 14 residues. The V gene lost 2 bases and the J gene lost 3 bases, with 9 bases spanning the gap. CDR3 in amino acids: CASSFPGNYNEQFF. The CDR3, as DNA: TGTGCCAGCAGCTTTCCGGGAAACTACAATGAGCAGTTCTTC. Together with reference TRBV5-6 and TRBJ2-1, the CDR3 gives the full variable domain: DAGVTQSPTHLIKTRGQQVTLRCSPKSGHDTVSWYQQALGQGPQFIFQYYEEEERQRGNFPDRFSGHQFPNYSSELNVNALLLGDSALYLCASSFPGNYNEQFFGPGTRLTVL.

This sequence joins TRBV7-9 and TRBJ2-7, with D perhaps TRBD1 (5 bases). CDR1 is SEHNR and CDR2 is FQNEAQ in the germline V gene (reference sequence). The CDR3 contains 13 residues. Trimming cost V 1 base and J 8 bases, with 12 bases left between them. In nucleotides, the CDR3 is TGTGCCAGCAGCTTAGATGGGGCTGGGCAGCAGTACTTC. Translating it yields CASSLDGAGQQYF.

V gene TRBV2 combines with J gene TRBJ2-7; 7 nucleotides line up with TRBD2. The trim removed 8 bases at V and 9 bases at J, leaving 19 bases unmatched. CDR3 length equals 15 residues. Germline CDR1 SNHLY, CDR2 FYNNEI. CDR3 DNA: TGTGCCAGCGGGGCGGAAGCGGGATTTGGGTTCGGGCAGTACTTC. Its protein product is CASGAEAGFGFGQYF.

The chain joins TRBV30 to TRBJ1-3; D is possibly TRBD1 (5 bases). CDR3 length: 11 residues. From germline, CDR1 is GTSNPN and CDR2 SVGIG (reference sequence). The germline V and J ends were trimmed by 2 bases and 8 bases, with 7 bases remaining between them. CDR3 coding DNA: TGTGCCTGGAGTCCACAGGACACCATATATTTT. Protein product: CAWSPQDTIYF.

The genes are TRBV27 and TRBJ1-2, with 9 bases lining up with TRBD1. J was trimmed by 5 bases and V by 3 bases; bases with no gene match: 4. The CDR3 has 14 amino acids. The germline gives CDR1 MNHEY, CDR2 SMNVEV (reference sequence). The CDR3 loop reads CASSLDRGSYGYTF. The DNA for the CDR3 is TGTGCCAGCAGTTTGGACAGGGGTTCTTATGGCTACACCTTC.

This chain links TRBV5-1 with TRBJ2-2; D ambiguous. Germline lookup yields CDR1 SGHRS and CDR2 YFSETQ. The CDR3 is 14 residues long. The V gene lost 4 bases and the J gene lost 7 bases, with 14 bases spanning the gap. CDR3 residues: CASSRTRMDGELFF. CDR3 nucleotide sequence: TGCGCCAGCAGCCGGACCCGGATGGACGGGGAGCTGTTTTTT.

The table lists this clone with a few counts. The CDR3 bases are TGTGCCAGCAGCGCACACACCGGCCGGGGCGGAGGGGGCTACGAGCAGTACTTC. Translating it yields CASSAHTGRGGGGYEQYF. This chain links TRBV7-9 with TRBJ2-7, with D possibly called TRBD1 or TRBD2 (6 bases each). Per the germline V gene, CDR1 is SEHNR and CDR2 is FQNEAQ (reference sequence). Trimming took 5 bases from V and 3 from J, leaving 26 bases between them. The CDR3 loop spans 18 amino acids. Full variable domain (remainder filled in from reference TRBV7-9 and TRBJ2-7): DTGVSQNPRHKITKRGQNVTFRCDPISEHNRLYWYRQTLGQGPEFLTYFQNEAQLEKSRLLSDRFSAERPKGSFSTLEIQRTEQGDSAMYLCASSAHTGRGGGGYEQYFGPGTRLTVT.

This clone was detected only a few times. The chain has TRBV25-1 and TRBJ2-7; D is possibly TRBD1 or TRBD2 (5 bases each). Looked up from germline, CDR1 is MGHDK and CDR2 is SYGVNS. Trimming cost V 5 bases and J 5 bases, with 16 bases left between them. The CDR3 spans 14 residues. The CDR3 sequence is CASSPEAGTDEQYF. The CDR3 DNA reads TGTGCCAGCAGTCCGGAGGCCGGGACGGACGAGCAGTACTTC.

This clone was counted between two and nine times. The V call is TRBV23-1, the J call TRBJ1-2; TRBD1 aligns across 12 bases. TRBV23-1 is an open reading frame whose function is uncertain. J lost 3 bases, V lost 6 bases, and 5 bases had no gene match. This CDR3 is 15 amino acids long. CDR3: CASRPGTGGDYGYTF. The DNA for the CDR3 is TGCGCCAGCAGACCCGGGACAGGGGGCGACTATGGCTACACCTTC.

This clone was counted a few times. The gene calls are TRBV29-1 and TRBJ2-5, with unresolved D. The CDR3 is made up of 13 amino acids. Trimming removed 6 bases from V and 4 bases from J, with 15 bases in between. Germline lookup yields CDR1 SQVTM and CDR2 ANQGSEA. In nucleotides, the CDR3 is TGCAGCGTCGCAAAACAGCGAAGAGAGACCCAGTACTTC. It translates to CSVAKQRRETQYF.

In DNA form, the CDR3 reads TGCAGCGGCGGGGTTAGCACAGATACGCAGTATTTT. This translates into CSGGVSTDTQYF. The gene calls are TRBV29-1 and TRBJ2-3, with a tentative D call TRBD2 (6 bases). V lost 7 bases and J 0 bases, leaving 8 bases between the germline ends. Germline lookup yields CDR1 SQVTM and CDR2 ANQGSEA. This CDR3 region has 12 residues.

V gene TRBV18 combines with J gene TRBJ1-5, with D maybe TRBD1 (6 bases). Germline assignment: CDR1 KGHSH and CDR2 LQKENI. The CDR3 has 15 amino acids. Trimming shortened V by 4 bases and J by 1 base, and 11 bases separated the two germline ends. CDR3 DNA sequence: TGTGCCAGCTCACTCAATCAGGGGAGCAATCAGCCCCAGCATTTT. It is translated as CASSLNQGSNQPQHF.

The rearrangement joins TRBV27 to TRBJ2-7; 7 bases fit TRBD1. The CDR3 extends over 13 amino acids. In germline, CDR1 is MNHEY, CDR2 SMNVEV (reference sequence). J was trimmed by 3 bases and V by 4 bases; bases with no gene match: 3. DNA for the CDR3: TGTGCCAGCAGTTACAGGGGACGCTACGAGCAGTACTTC. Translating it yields CASSYRGRYEQYF.

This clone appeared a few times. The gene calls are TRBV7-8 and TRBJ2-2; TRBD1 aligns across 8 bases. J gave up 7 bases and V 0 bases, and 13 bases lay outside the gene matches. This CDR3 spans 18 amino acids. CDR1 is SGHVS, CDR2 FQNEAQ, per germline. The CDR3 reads CASSLAAGGGGSSGELFF. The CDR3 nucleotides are TGTGCCAGCAGCTTAGCGGCAGGGGGCGGCGGTTCAAGCGGGGAGCTGTTTTTT.

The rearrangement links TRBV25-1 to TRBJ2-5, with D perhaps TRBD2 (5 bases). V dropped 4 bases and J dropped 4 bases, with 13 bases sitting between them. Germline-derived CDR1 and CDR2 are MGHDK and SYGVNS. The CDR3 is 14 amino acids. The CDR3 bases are TGTGCCAGCAGTGTTGGTGGGAGTGGAGAGACCCAGTACTTC. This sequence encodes CASSVGGSGETQYF.

This CDR3 reads CASSRSGSILNEQFF. CDR3 nucleotides: TGTGCCAGCAGCCGTAGCGGGAGTATATTAAATGAGCAGTTCTTC. The chain links TRBV7-2 to TRBJ2-1, with TRBD2 matching over 9 bases. Germline V CDR1 and CDR2: SGHTA, FQGNSA. The ends lost 5 bases at V and 7 bases at J; junction bases unmatched: 9. The CDR3 covers 15 residues.

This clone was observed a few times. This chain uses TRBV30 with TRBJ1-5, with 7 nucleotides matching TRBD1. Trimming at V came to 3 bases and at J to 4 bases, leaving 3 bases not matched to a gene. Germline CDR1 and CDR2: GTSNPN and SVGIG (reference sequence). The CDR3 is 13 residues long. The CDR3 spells CAWRGQLNQPQHF. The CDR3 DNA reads TGTGCCTGGAGGGGACAGCTGAATCAGCCCCAGCATTTT.

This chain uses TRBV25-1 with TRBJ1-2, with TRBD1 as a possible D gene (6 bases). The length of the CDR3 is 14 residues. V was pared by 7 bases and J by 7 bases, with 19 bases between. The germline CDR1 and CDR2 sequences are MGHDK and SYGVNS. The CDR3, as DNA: TGTGCCAGCATGGCGGGGGGCAGGGCCGGTGGCTACACCTTC. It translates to CASMAGGRAGGYTF.

CDR3 loop: CASSYTGDQPQHF. The CDR3 nucleotides are TGTGCCAGCAGTTACACAGGTGATCAGCCCCAGCATTTT. J is TRBJ1-5 and V is TRBV6-6, with D perhaps TRBD1 (5 bases). The CDR3 contains 13 residues. Trimming stripped 2 bases from V and 5 bases from J, with 7 bases between. Germline loops: CDR1 MNHNY, CDR2 SVGAGI (reference sequence).

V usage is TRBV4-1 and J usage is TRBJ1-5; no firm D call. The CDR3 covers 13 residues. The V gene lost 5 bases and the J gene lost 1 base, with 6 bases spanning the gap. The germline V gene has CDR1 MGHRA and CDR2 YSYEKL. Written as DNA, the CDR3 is TGCGCCAGCAGCGGGCAGAGCAATCAGCCCCAGCATTTT. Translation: CASSGQSNQPQHF.

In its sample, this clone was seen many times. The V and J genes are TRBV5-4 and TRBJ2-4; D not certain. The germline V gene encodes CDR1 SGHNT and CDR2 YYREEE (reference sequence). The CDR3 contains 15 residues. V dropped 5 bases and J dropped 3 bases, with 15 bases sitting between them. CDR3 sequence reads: CASRSDLADKNIQYF. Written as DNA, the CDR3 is TGTGCCAGCAGATCCGACTTAGCTGACAAAAACATTCAGTACTTC.